Following are 2 T cell receptor beta chains from one sample sequenced in a study of T-cell reconstitution after alpha-beta-depleted transplantation in children. TCRbeta library construction was performed incorporating unique molecular identifiers. TCRdb called the PCR reads again in MiXCR, with one record for every CDR3 protein. The data hold nearly 350,000 distinct CDR3 sequences, with around 15% observed a single time. This material consisted of PBMCs, mostly from graft donor cells, taken 360 days after TCRalphabeta/CD19-depleted stem cell transplant. The receptors here all came from a male patient aged 2 to 9 who had a stem cell transplant for acute lymphoblastic leukemia, so the T cells may come from the graft donor.

The V and J genes are TRBV11-2 and TRBJ2-1, with 12 bases that match TRBD2. Looked up from germline, CDR1 is SGHAT and CDR2 is FQNNGV. Germline trimming cut 2 bases from V and 3 bases from J; bases unmatched to any gene: 8. CDR3 length equals 18 residues. This CDR3 reads CASSLFFLAGGGYNEQFF. In DNA form, the CDR3 reads TGTGCCAGCAGCTTATTTTTCCTAGCGGGAGGGGGCTACAATGAGCAGTTCTTC.

The chain is built from TRBV30 and TRBJ1-6, with D unresolved. Germline assignment: CDR1 GTSNPN and CDR2 SVGIG (reference sequence). The CDR3 sequence is 14 residues long. V lost 0 bases and J lost 9, with 12 bases in between. In DNA, the CDR3 is TGTGCCTGGAGTGTCCAACAGTCCGCTTCACCCCTCCACTTT. Protein product: CAWSVQQSASPLHF. The variable domain in full, with the rest retrieved from reference TRBV30 and TRBJ1-6, is SQTIHQWPATLVQPVGSPLSLECTVEGTSNPNLYWYRQAAGRGLQLLFYSVGIGQISSEVPQNLSASRPQDRQFILSSKKLLLSDSGFYLCAWSVQQSASPLHFGNGTRLTVT.